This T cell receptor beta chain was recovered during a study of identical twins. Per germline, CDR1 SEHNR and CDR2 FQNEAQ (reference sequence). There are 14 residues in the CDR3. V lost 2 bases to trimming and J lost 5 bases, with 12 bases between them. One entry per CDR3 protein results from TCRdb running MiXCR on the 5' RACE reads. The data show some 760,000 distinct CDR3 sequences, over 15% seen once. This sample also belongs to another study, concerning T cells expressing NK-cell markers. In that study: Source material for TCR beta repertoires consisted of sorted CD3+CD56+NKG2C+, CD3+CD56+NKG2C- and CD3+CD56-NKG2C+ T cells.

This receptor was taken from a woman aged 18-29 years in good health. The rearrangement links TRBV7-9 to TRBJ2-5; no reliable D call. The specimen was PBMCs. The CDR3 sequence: CASSLWPVGETQYF. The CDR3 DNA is TGTGCCAGCAGCTTATGGCCGGTCGGGGAGACCCAGTACTTC. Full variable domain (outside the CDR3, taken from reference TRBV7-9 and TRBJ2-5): DTGVSQNPRHKITKRGQNVTFRCDPISEHNRLYWYRQTLGQGPEFLTYFQNEAQLEKSRLLSDRFSAERPKGSFSTLEIQRTEQGDSAMYLCASSLWPVGETQYFGPGTRLLVL.